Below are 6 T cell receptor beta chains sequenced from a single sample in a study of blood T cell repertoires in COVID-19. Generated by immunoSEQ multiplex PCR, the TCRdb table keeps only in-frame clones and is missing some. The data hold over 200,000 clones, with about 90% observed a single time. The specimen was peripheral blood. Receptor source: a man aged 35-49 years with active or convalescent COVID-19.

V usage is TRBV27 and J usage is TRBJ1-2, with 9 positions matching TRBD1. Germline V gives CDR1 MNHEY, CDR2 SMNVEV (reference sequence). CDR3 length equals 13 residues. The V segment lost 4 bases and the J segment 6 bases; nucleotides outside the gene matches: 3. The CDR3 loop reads CASSSDRGDGYTF. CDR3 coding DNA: TGTGCCAGCAGTTCGGACAGGGGCGATGGCTACACCTTC.

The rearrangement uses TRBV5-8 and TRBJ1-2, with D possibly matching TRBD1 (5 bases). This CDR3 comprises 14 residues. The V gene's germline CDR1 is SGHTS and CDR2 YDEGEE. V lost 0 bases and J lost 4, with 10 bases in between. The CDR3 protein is CASSLGGGVYGYTF. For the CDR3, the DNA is TGTGCCAGCAGCTTGGGAGGAGGGGTCTATGGCTACACCTTC.

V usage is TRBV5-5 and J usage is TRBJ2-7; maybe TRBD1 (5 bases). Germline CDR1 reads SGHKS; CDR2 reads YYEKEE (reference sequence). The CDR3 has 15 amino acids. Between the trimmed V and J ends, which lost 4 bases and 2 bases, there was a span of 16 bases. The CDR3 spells CASSRPPPGTYEQYF. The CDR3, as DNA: TGTGCCAGCAGCCGCCCCCCCCCAGGGACCTACGAGCAGTACTTC.

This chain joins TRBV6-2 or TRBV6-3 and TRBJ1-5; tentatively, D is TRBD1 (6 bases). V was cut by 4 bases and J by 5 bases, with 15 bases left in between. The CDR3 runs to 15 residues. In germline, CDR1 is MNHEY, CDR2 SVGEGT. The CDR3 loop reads CASSSPGHRDQPQHF. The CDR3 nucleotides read TGTGCCAGCAGTTCCCCGGGACATCGGGATCAGCCCCAGCATTTT.

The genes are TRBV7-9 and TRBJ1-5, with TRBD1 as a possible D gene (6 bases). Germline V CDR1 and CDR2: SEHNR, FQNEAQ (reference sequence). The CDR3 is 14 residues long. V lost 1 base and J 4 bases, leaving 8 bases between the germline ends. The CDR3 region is CASSLGTANQPQHF. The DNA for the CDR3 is TGTGCCAGCAGCTTAGGGACAGCTAATCAGCCCCAGCATTTT.

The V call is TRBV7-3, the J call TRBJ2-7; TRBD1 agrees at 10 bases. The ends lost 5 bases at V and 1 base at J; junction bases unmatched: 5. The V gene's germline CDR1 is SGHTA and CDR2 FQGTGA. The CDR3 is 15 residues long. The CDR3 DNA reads TGTGCCAGCAGCCTTGGACAGGGGGGATCCTACGAGCAGTACTTC. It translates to CASSLGQGGSYEQYF.